Shown below are 24 T cell receptor beta chains from a single sample sequenced in a study of neurological immune-mediated disorders. MiXCR, run by TCRdb on the 5' RACE reads, gives a single entry per CDR3 protein. Of tens of thousands of distinct CDR3 sequences listed, 2% to 3% are singletons. Sequenced input: PBMCs. Receptors were obtained from a woman aged 25 to 39 with multiple sclerosis.

This clonotype was seen only a few times. The chain is built from TRBV20-1 and TRBJ2-1, with 8 bases that match TRBD2. Per the germline V gene, CDR1 is DFQATT and CDR2 is SNEGSKA (reference sequence). CDR3 size: 14 residues. V dropped 0 bases and J dropped 10; count of bases not matched to a gene: 8. The DNA for the CDR3 is TGCAGTGCTAGAGATCGGGAGGGATCCGGAGAGCAGTTCTTC. This codes for CSARDREGSGEQFF.

The table lists this clonotype with many counts. The chain links TRBV5-1 to TRBJ2-1; D may be TRBD1 or TRBD2 (5 bases each). Germline CDR1 and CDR2: SGHRS and YFSETQ. The CDR3 length is 14 residues. V was trimmed by 3 bases and J by 8 bases, leaving 15 bases between them. The CDR3 loop reads CASSSGPTVDEQFF. In nucleotides, the CDR3 is TGCGCCAGCAGCTCGGGACCAACGGTAGATGAGCAGTTCTTC.

This clonotype was picked up many times. The chain is built from TRBV6-6 and TRBJ2-2; D might be TRBD1 or TRBD2, each matching 5 bases. The germline gives CDR1 MNHNY, CDR2 SVGAGI (reference sequence). The CDR3 consists of 17 residues. Between the trimmed V and J ends, which lost 2 bases and 4 bases, there was a span of 17 bases. The CDR3 protein is CASSYGVQRGTTGELFF. The CDR3 region has the DNA TGTGCCAGCAGTTACGGGGTTCAAAGAGGGACCACCGGGGAGCTGTTTTTT.

Note on this clonotype: Because it lacks the conserved phenylalanine or tryptophan at the end, this CDR3 is likely a read error. The gene calls are TRBV20-1 and TRBJ1-1; D remains unclear. This CDR3 has 11 residues. V was cut by 4 bases and J by 4 bases, with 7 bases left in between. Per germline, CDR1 DFQATT and CDR2 SNEGSKA (reference sequence). The CDR3 DNA reads TGCAGTGCTAAAGGGAGCACTGAAGCTTTCTGT. Translating gives CSAKGSTEAFC.

In its sample, this clonotype was seen many times. V gene TRBV18 combines with J gene TRBJ2-4, with D possibly TRBD2 on 6 matching bases. Trimming shortened V by 6 bases and J by 5 bases, and 17 bases separated the two germline ends. The CDR3 totals 15 residues. From germline, CDR1 is KGHSH and CDR2 LQKENI. The CDR3 sequence is CASSRRRDNENIQYF. As DNA, the CDR3 is TGTGCCAGCTCCCGTCGGCGGGATAACGAAAACATTCAGTACTTC.

The sample holds many counts of this clonotype. The chain is built from TRBV3-1 and TRBJ1-2, with D possibly being TRBD1 (5 bases). The V gene lost 7 bases and the J gene lost 4 bases, with 19 bases spanning the gap. Germline CDR1 reads LGHDT; CDR2 reads YNNKEL (reference sequence). This CDR3 region has 15 residues. The CDR3 nucleotides read TGTGCCAGCACCTTCGGAGGAGCAGGGAGCTATGGCTACACCTTC. Translation: CASTFGGAGSYGYTF.

This clonotype was picked up one time. One end of the junction is discordant with germline, which a read error may explain. This chain connects TRBV27 to TRBJ2-6; D tentatively reads TRBD1 or TRBD2 (5 bases each). CDR1 and CDR2 from the germline V gene are MNHEY and SMNVEV (reference sequence). This CDR3 spans 14 amino acids. The CDR3 DNA sequence: TGTGCCAGCAGTCAGGGCTCCGGGACCAACGTCCTGATTTTC. Translated: CASSQGSGTNVLIF.

This clonotype was picked up many times. The chain employs TRBV20-1 and TRBJ1-1, with D perhaps TRBD1 (5 bases). The CDR3 extends over 14 amino acids. Deletions cut 3 bases from V and 6 bases from J, with 17 bases between. Germline CDR1 DFQATT, CDR2 SNEGSKA (reference sequence). Here the CDR3 reads CSARGNGRGAEAFF. CDR3 bases: TGCAGTGCTAGGGGGAATGGCCGGGGCGCTGAAGCTTTCTTT.

This clonotype was counted many times. This chain joins TRBV11-2 and TRBJ2-5; TRBD1 is a possible D gene (6 bases). Trimming removed 5 bases from V and 2 bases from J, with 9 bases in between. The CDR3 extends over 13 amino acids. Looked up from germline, CDR1 is SGHAT and CDR2 is FQNNGV. The CDR3, as DNA: TGTGCCAGCAGCCGGACAGATCAAGAGACCCAGTACTTC. Translated: CASSRTDQETQYF. The full variable domain, its missing parts supplied by reference TRBV11-2 and TRBJ2-5, is EAGVAQSPRYKIIEKRQSVAFWCNPISGHATLYWYQQILGQGPKLLIQFQNNGVVDDSQLPKDRFSAERLKGVDSTLKIQPAKLEDSAVYLCASSRTDQETQYFGPGTRLLVL.

This clonotype was counted at least ten times. The CDR3 loop is CATSGRGLPNTGELFF. DNA for the CDR3: TGTGCCACCAGTGGAAGGGGGCTCCCGAACACCGGGGAGCTGTTTTTT. The rearrangement links TRBV24-1 to TRBJ2-2; 7 bases fit TRBD1. The CDR3 length is 16 residues. The junction had 5 bases not matched to a gene; V was cut back by 5 bases and J by 0 bases. Germline V gene sequence: CDR1 KGHDR, CDR2 SFDVKD.

In this sample, this clonotype turned up many times. The chain links TRBV5-1 to TRBJ2-1, with 14 nucleotides matching TRBD2. The V and J ends lost 0 bases and 3 bases, in that order; junction bases with no gene match: 5. Germline CDR1 SGHRS, CDR2 YFSETQ. This CDR3 has 18 residues. CDR3 sequence: CASSLGVGTSGSYNEQFF. CDR3 DNA sequence: TGCGCCAGCAGCTTGGGGGTCGGGACTAGCGGGAGCTACAATGAGCAGTTCTTC. The full variable domain, in which reference TRBV5-1 and TRBJ2-1 provide the parts outside the CDR3, is KAGVTQTPRYLIKTRGQQVTLSCSPISGHRSVSWYQQTPGQGLQFLFEYFSETQRNKGNFPGRFSGRQFSNSRSEMNVSTLELGDSALYLCASSLGVGTSGSYNEQFFGPGTRLTVL.

Many counts were recorded for this clonotype. A clone one base away is much larger, so this may be a read error. The rearrangement uses TRBV29-1 and TRBJ2-5; perhaps D is TRBD1 or TRBD2 (5 bases each). V lost 3 bases, J lost 7 bases, and 15 bases lay in between. Germline CDR1 SQVTM, CDR2 ANQGSEA. The CDR3 is made up of 13 amino acids. The CDR3 DNA reads TGCAGCGTTGAGAGGATTGAGAGGGGGACCCAGTACTTC. This translates into CSVERIERGTQYF.

This clonotype appeared a few times. Just one base apart from a much larger clone, this may be a read error. The chain combines TRBV29-1 with TRBJ2-1; D perhaps matches TRBD2 (6 bases). CDR3 length: 14 residues. CDR1 and CDR2 (germline): SQVTM, ANQGSEA. Trimming cost V 7 bases and J 12 bases, with 25 bases left between them. The CDR3 loop reads CSGRNSGLSKGQFF. CDR3 in DNA: TGCAGCGGGAGAAATAGCGGTCTTTCTAAGGGGCAGTTCTTC.

This clonotype was observed many times. The chain links TRBV6-2 or TRBV6-3 to TRBJ2-1, with 8 bases fitting TRBD2. J lost 0 bases, V lost 6 bases, and 10 bases had no gene match. Germline V gene data show CDR1 as MNHEY and CDR2 as SVGEGT. This CDR3 has 17 amino acids. CDR3 residues: CASRNPAGASSYNEQFF. CDR3 DNA: TGTGCCAGCAGAAACCCAGCGGGGGCAAGCTCCTACAATGAGCAGTTCTTC.

This clonotype was found many times. The chain links TRBV7-2 to TRBJ1-5; no definite D call. Germline V CDR1 and CDR2: SGHTA, FQGNSA. CDR3 size: 17 residues. With 1 base removed from V and 4 bases from J, the gap between germline ends came to 17 bases. The CDR3 sequence: CASSLVPASTVNQPQHF. DNA for the CDR3: TGTGCCAGCAGCTTAGTTCCCGCGTCAACAGTTAATCAGCCCCAGCATTTT.

This clonotype came up many times. CDR3 region: CSVDELGTDTQYF. CDR3 nucleotide sequence: TGCAGCGTTGACGAGCTAGGTACAGATACGCAGTATTTT. V usage is TRBV29-1 and J usage is TRBJ2-3; D is undetermined. V lost 3 bases to trimming and J lost 3 bases, with 10 bases between them. The CDR3 loop spans 13 amino acids. Germline V lookup: CDR1 SQVTM, CDR2 ANQGSEA.

This clonotype was found many times. The chain has TRBV12-5 and TRBJ2-1, with D unclear. The germline V gene has CDR1 LGHNT and CDR2 FRNRAP. The V end was cut by 0 bases, the J end by 2 bases, with 17 bases between. The CDR3 loop spans 18 amino acids. The CDR3 region is CASGLVQYMRKTYNEQFF. CDR3 nucleotides: TGTGCTAGTGGTTTGGTACAATACATGAGGAAGACCTACAATGAGCAGTTCTTC. The whole variable domain, remainder taken from reference TRBV12-5 and TRBJ2-1, is DARVTQTPRHKVTEMGQEVTMRCQPILGHNTVFWYRQTMMQGLELLAYFRNRAPLDDSGMPKDRFSAEMPDATLATLKIQPSEPRDSAVYFCASGLVQYMRKTYNEQFFGPGTRLTVL.

In this sample, this clonotype turned up many times. The chain joins TRBV6-6 to TRBJ2-1; TRBD2 might be the D (6 bases). Germline V CDR1 and CDR2: MNHNY, SVGAGI (reference sequence). The CDR3 has 15 residues. Trimming pared 2 bases from V and 8 bases from J, leaving 16 bases between. As DNA, the CDR3 is TGTGCCAGCAGTTACGTGTCTAGCGATCGTGATGAGCAGTTCTTC. This translates into CASSYVSSDRDEQFF.

In this sample, this clonotype turned up many times. The chain uses TRBV12-3 or TRBV12-4 and TRBJ2-3; D possibly corresponds to TRBD2 (6 bases). The CDR3 loop spans 14 amino acids. Between the trimmed V and J ends, which lost 3 bases and 3 bases, there was a span of 10 bases. CDR3 nucleotides: TGTGCCAGCAGTTTGGAGGGGACTACAGATACGCAGTATTTT. It yields the protein CASSLEGTTDTQYF.

This clonotype was counted many times. This rearrangement joins TRBV28 to TRBJ2-5; 7 bases are a match to TRBD1. The CDR3 totals 13 residues. In germline, CDR1 is MDHEN, CDR2 SYDVKM. V gave up 1 base and J gave up 4 bases; unmatched junction bases: 0. The CDR3 sequence: CASSLSGGETQYF. The CDR3 nucleotides read TGTGCCAGCAGTTTATCAGGGGGAGAGACCCAGTACTTC.

This clonotype occurred many times. The V and J genes are TRBV28 and TRBJ2-7, with D maybe TRBD2 (5 bases). The length of the CDR3 is 14 residues. Germline V CDR1 and CDR2: MDHEN, SYDVKM. V was shortened by 4 bases and J by 3 bases, with 13 bases between the two germline ends. The DNA for the CDR3 is TGTGCCAGCAGTTCCGGACTCCAGCGCTACGAGCAGTACTTC. This gives the protein CASSSGLQRYEQYF.

This clonotype appeared many times. The chain recombines TRBV5-1 with TRBJ2-3, with a weak D call TRBD1 (6 bases). The germline CDR1 and CDR2 sequences are SGHRS and YFSETQ. The CDR3 extends over 14 amino acids. V was pared by 2 bases and J by 4 bases, with 11 bases between. CDR3 in amino acids: CASSLGQRSDTQYF. The CDR3 DNA follows: TGCGCCAGCAGCTTAGGACAGAGATCAGATACGCAGTATTTT.

This clonotype occurred many times. This chain uses TRBV7-9 with TRBJ2-1; 10 bases are a match to TRBD2. The CDR3 runs to 16 residues. Germline V gene sequence: CDR1 SEHNR, CDR2 FQNEAQ (reference sequence). J gave up 6 bases and V 5 bases, and 10 bases lay outside the gene matches. DNA for the CDR3: TGTGCCAGCAGCCCCTCGGAAGCGGGAGGGGGCAATGAGCAGTTCTTC. Translating it yields CASSPSEAGGGNEQFF.

V usage is TRBV20-1 and J usage is TRBJ2-1; a weak D match, TRBD1 (5 bases). V lost 5 bases, J lost 7 bases, and 18 bases lay in between. The CDR3 is 14 amino acids. Germline lookup yields CDR1 DFQATT and CDR2 SNEGSKA (reference sequence). The CDR3 spells CSAWGGAGPNEQFF. Here the CDR3 DNA reads TGCAGTGCTTGGGGTGGGGCAGGGCCAAATGAGCAGTTCTTC.